This T cell receptor (beta chain) was found in a study of CD8+CD57+ T cells in acquired aplastic anemia. The CDR3 consists of 13 residues. Germline assignment: CDR1 SGDLS and CDR2 YYNGEE. The TCR beta profiling, which covered VDJ combination and CDR3 sequence, was carried out using genomic DNA as the template. TCRdb analysed the reads with MiXCR anew, one entry per CDR3 protein. Of 200,000 to 300,000 distinct CDR3 sequences listed, roughly 80% are singletons. Before being chosen for sequencing, patients had shown CD8+CD57+ cell expansion by flow cytometry. Worth noting for this clonotype: What it recognizes is unknown. The junction and the germline gene differ at one end; a read error may be behind it.

Overall study findings and caveats: Patients and controls shared over 25 CD8+ CDR3 sequences, which appeared highly expressed in patients and within their immunodominant clones.

The TCR was taken from a human donor with aplastic anemia. Source material: sorted CD4+, CD8+, or CD8+CD57+ T cells (not recorded which) from PBMCs. The chain uses TRBV9 and TRBJ2-3; D is possibly TRBD2 (6 bases). The CDR3 here is CASSVEGTSDTQF. The CDR3 DNA reads TGTGCCAGCAGCGTAGAGGGGACTTCAGATACGCAGTTT.